The 28 T cell receptor beta chains reported below all come from one sample, sequenced in a study of identical twins. TCRdb passed the 5' RACE reads through MiXCR, listing each CDR3 protein once. The data contain about 550,000 distinct CDR3 sequences, approximately 20% of them singletons. In addition, the sample was reused for a study of yellow fever vaccine responses in identical twins.

Sequencing input: CD4+ T cells sorted from blood. The receptors come from a woman under 30 in good health.

The chain combines TRBV5-1 with TRBJ1-1, with D possibly being TRBD1 (6 bases). This CDR3 has 14 amino acids. V shed 2 bases and J shed 5 bases, with 13 bases lying between them. Germline-derived CDR1 and CDR2 are SGHRS and YFSETQ. The CDR3 region is CASSLQGGSTEAFF. The CDR3 coding sequence is TGCGCCAGCAGCTTACAGGGTGGAAGTACTGAAGCTTTCTTT.

The V call is TRBV11-3, the J call TRBJ2-3; D is uncertain. Germline assignment: CDR1 SGHNT and CDR2 YENEEA. Trimming removed 1 base at V and 2 bases at J, with 7 bases between. This CDR3 comprises 14 residues. CDR3 in DNA: TGTGCCAGCAGCTTAGGGGCGTACACAGATACGCAGTATTTT. Protein product: CASSLGAYTDTQYF.

The table lists this clonotype with a few counts. The chain couples TRBV20-1 to TRBJ2-3, with a possible D match to TRBD1 (5 bases). The CDR3 covers 16 residues. Germline V gene data show CDR1 as DFQATT and CDR2 as SNEGSKA (reference sequence). V was cut by 5 bases and J by 1 base, with 19 bases left in between. The CDR3 DNA reads as TGCAGTGCTGGAGCACTCAGAGCCAGGGGCACAGATACGCAGTATTTT. Translating gives CSAGALRARGTDTQYF.

This clonotype was seen more than once but under ten times. The V call is TRBV28, the J call TRBJ2-1, with D hard to call. Looked up from germline, CDR1 is MDHEN and CDR2 is SYDVKM. The germline V and J ends were trimmed by 1 base and 7 bases, with 11 bases remaining between them. The CDR3 length is 14 residues. The CDR3 coding sequence is TGTGCCAGCAGTTTATTCCTCCCCGGGAATGAGCAGTTCTTC. It codes for CASSLFLPGNEQFF.

This clonotype occurred a few times. This chain joins TRBV12-3 or TRBV12-4 and TRBJ2-1; 9 bases line up with TRBD2. The V gene end was trimmed by 6 bases and the J gene end by 3 bases; junction bases not matched to a gene: 6. This CDR3 spans 15 amino acids. The DNA of the CDR3 is TGTGCCAGCAGACCTCCTAGCGGGGTCTACAATGAGCAGTTCTTC. Translating it yields CASRPPSGVYNEQFF.

This clonotype was picked up a small number of times. V gene TRBV12-3 or TRBV12-4 combines with J gene TRBJ2-7; weak D call: TRBD1 (6 bases). Trimming shortened V by 6 bases and J by 4 bases, and 13 bases separated the two germline ends. There are 13 residues in the CDR3. The CDR3 coding sequence is TGTGCCAGCAGCCCCGCAGGGGCGTACGAGCAGTACTTC. Amino acids: CASSPAGAYEQYF.

This clonotype was detected only a few times. The chain joins TRBV20-1 to TRBJ2-5; TRBD1 aligns across 7 bases. In germline, CDR1 is DFQATT, CDR2 SNEGSKA (reference sequence). The CDR3 is 16 residues long. Unmatched junction bases numbered 15, after V lost 3 bases and J lost 5 bases. The CDR3 DNA follows: TGCAGTGCTAGCTTTTTGGAGCGGACAGGTGGGGAGACCCAGTACTTC. It yields the protein CSASFLERTGGETQYF.

CDR3 residues: CASSQGLAAKETQYF. Written as DNA, the CDR3 is TGTGCCAGCAGCCAAGGACTAGCGGCGAAAGAGACCCAGTACTTC. The rearrangement joins TRBV7-2 to TRBJ2-5, with 10 nucleotides matching TRBD2. CDR3 length: 15 residues. Per germline, CDR1 SGHTA and CDR2 FQGNSA. Trimming took 5 bases from V and 3 from J; bases not matched to a gene: 6.

This clonotype was seen ten or more times. V and J are TRBV7-9 and TRBJ2-2, with 10 bases that match TRBD1. J gave up 3 bases and V 2 bases, and 3 bases lay outside the gene matches. The CDR3 has 16 amino acids. CDR1 is SEHNR and CDR2 is FQNEAQ in the germline V gene (reference sequence). This CDR3 reads CASSLRTGGYTGELFF. CDR3 bases: TGTGCCAGCAGCTTAAGGACAGGGGGTTACACCGGGGAGCTGTTTTTT. Full variable domain (missing parts from reference TRBV7-9 and TRBJ2-2): DTGVSQNPRHKITKRGQNVTFRCDPISEHNRLYWYRQTLGQGPEFLTYFQNEAQLEKSRLLSDRFSAERPKGSFSTLEIQRTEQGDSAMYLCASSLRTGGYTGELFFGEGSRLTVL.

The V gene is TRBV19, the J gene TRBJ2-2, with 12 positions matching TRBD1. After removal of 5 bases from V and 7 bases from J, the junction contained 5 bases not matched to a gene. Germline-derived CDR1 and CDR2 are LNHDA and SQIVND (reference sequence). The CDR3 is 15 residues long. In nucleotides, the CDR3 is TGTGCCAGTAGTTCGGGACAGGGGGCGATCGGGGAGCTGTTTTTT. The encoded protein is CASSSGQGAIGELFF. Full variable domain (outside the CDR3, taken from reference TRBV19 and TRBJ2-2): DGGITQSPKYLFRKEGQNVTLSCEQNLNHDAMYWYRQDPGQGLRLIYYSQIVNDFQKGDIAEGYSVSREKKESFPLTVTSAQKNPTAFYLCASSSGQGAIGELFFGEGSRLTVL.

J is TRBJ2-1 and V is TRBV6-2 or TRBV6-3; D is unclear. CDR3 length equals 16 residues. Germline CDR1 reads MNHEY; CDR2 reads SVGEGT. Trimming removed 5 bases at V and 0 bases at J, with 14 bases between. CDR3 in DNA: TGTGCCAGCAGTACTCCGACCGCGGTCTCCTACAATGAGCAGTTCTTC. It is translated as CASSTPTAVSYNEQFF.

CDR3 DNA sequence: TGTGCCAGCAGCCAAGGTCTTCGGTCTTCTAATGAAAAACTGTTTTTT. The encoded protein is CASSQGLRSSNEKLFF. The chain has TRBV3-1 and TRBJ1-4, with unresolved D. This CDR3 is built from 16 residues. Per germline, CDR1 LGHDT and CDR2 YNNKEL (reference sequence). V lost 1 base, J lost 3 bases, and 12 bases lay in between.

This clonotype occurred a few times. This chain connects TRBV28 to TRBJ2-3; 16 bases align to TRBD2. The CDR3 consists of 20 residues. Per germline, CDR1 MDHEN and CDR2 SYDVKM. Losses at the gene ends were 3 bases for V and 2 bases for J; bases not matched to a gene: 11. The CDR3 sequence: CASSLFWSGLAGGATDTQYF. The CDR3 bases are TGTGCCAGCAGTTTGTTTTGGTCGGGACTAGCGGGAGGGGCCACAGATACGCAGTATTTT.

This clonotype showed up just a few times. Sequence at one end of the junction differs from germline and may be a read error. The chain carries TRBV3-1 and TRBJ2-7, with D possibly being TRBD2 (6 bases). The CDR3 totals 15 residues. Germline lookup yields CDR1 LGHDT and CDR2 YNNKEL (reference sequence). CDR3 amino acids: CASSLGTAASYGQYF. In nucleotides, the CDR3 is TGTGCCAGCAGCCTTGGGACTGCAGCCTCCTACGGGCAGTACTTC.

This clonotype was detected a few times. This sequence joins TRBV12-3 or TRBV12-4 and TRBJ2-2; D uncertain. The CDR3 is made up of 14 amino acids. V lost 3 bases to trimming and J lost 6 bases, with 11 bases between them. The CDR3 nucleotides are TGTGCCAGCAGTTTGAGTGGCGTTTCCGGGGAGCTGTTTTTT. Amino acids: CASSLSGVSGELFF.

This clonotype was seen more than once but under ten times. This rearrangement joins TRBV11-2 to TRBJ2-5; 7 nucleotides match TRBD2. This CDR3 region has 15 residues. V trimming: 2 bases; J trimming: 5 bases; junction bases outside the gene matches: 8. Germline CDR1 SGHAT, CDR2 FQNNGV. In DNA, the CDR3 is TGTGCCAGCAGCTTACTAGCCGGGGAGGGGGAGACCCAGTACTTC. Residues: CASSLLAGEGETQYF.

The V and J genes are TRBV6-4 and TRBJ2-7, with D tentatively TRBD2 (6 bases). Germline lookup yields CDR1 MRHNA and CDR2 SNTAGT. The CDR3 is made up of 14 amino acids. The V and J ends lost 0 bases and 3 bases respectively, with 9 bases between them. DNA for the CDR3: TGTGCCAGCAGTGACTCGGGACTCCGCTACGAGCAGTACTTC. Protein: CASSDSGLRYEQYF.

This clonotype was seen more than once but under ten times. The chain's CDR3 is CASSEKGPRPIQYF. Written as DNA, the CDR3 is TGTGCCAGCAGTGAAAAGGGACCTCGCCCCATTCAGTACTTC. This chain links TRBV6-1 with TRBJ2-4, with D perhaps being TRBD1 or TRBD2 (5 bases each). CDR3 length: 14 amino acids. The V end lost 2 bases, the J end lost 9 bases, and 14 bases lay between the germline ends. Germline loops: CDR1 MNHNS, CDR2 SASEGT.

The chain carries TRBV7-9 and TRBJ2-5; the match to TRBD2 covers 8 bases. Germline loops: CDR1 SEHNR, CDR2 FQNEAQ (reference sequence). CDR3 length: 14 amino acids. Germline trimming cut 5 bases from V and 5 bases from J; bases unmatched to any gene: 7. CDR3 loop: CASSSGSLRETQYF. CDR3 sequence (DNA): TGTGCCAGCAGCAGCGGGAGTCTACGGGAGACCCAGTACTTC.

This chain joins TRBV27 and TRBJ2-5; D unclear. The germline gives CDR1 MNHEY, CDR2 SMNVEV (reference sequence). This CDR3 is 14 amino acids long. V lost 10 bases, J lost 0 bases, and 15 bases lay in between. The CDR3 DNA reads as TGTGCCATCCCATCCACATCGTACCAAGAGACCCAGTACTTC. This encodes CAIPSTSYQETQYF.

This clonotype occurred a few times. The chain has TRBV7-9 and TRBJ1-6, with TRBD1 matching over 7 bases. Losses at the gene ends were 5 bases for V and 8 bases for J; bases not matched to a gene: 6. The CDR3 is made up of 14 amino acids. The germline gives CDR1 SEHNR, CDR2 FQNEAQ (reference sequence). The CDR3 loop is CASSPGTDYSPLHF. CDR3 nucleotides: TGTGCCAGCAGCCCCGGGACAGACTATTCACCCCTCCACTTT.

The chain couples TRBV7-8 to TRBJ2-1; 11 bases align to TRBD2. The germline V gene encodes CDR1 SGHVS and CDR2 FQNEAQ. V shed 3 bases and J 1 base; nucleotides not matched to a gene: 5. The CDR3 is 17 residues long. The CDR3 coding sequence is TGTGCCAGCAGCTTTGGGACTAGCGGCCAGTCCTACAATGAGCAGTTCTTC. Its protein is CASSFGTSGQSYNEQFF. Supplemented by reference TRBV7-8 and TRBJ2-1, the full variable domain reads GAGVSQSPRYKVAKRGQDVALRCDPISGHVSLFWYQQALGQGPEFLTYFQNEAQLDKSGLPSDRFFAERPEGSVSTLKIQRTQQEDSAVYLCASSFGTSGQSYNEQFFGPGTRLTVL.

CDR3 coding DNA: TGTGCCAGCAGCTTAGCTCCGGCACCGCTAGAGACCCAGTACTTC. It specifies CASSLAPAPLETQYF. The chain has TRBV7-9 and TRBJ2-5, with D unresolved. Trimming took 0 bases from V and 4 from J, leaving 12 bases between them. The germline CDR1 and CDR2 sequences are SEHNR and FQNEAQ (reference sequence). The CDR3 has 15 amino acids.

This clonotype has just a few counts. The CDR3 sequence: CSAREATDTQYF. CDR3 nucleotide sequence: TGCAGTGCTAGAGAAGCCACAGATACGCAGTATTTT. The rearrangement joins TRBV20-1 to TRBJ2-3; D uncertain. This CDR3 is built from 12 residues. The V and J ends lost 0 bases and 2 bases respectively, with 3 bases between them. CDR1 is DFQATT, CDR2 SNEGSKA, per germline (reference sequence).

This sequence joins TRBV20-1 and TRBJ2-7, with TRBD1 as a possible D gene (5 bases). The germline CDR1 and CDR2 sequences are DFQATT and SNEGSKA (reference sequence). The length of the CDR3 is 14 residues. V was clipped by 3 bases and J by 6 bases, with 18 bases between them. The DNA for the CDR3 is TGCAGTGCTAGTACTGGGGCTTCTTTGCGCGAGCAGTACGTC. Translation gives CSASTGASLREQYV.

This clonotype occurred a few times. The rearrangement uses TRBV7-6 and TRBJ2-3, with D perhaps being TRBD1 or TRBD2 (6 bases each). The CDR3 length is 16 residues. Trimming took off 0 bases at V and 0 bases at J, with 10 bases between the two ends. The V gene's germline CDR1 is SGHVS and CDR2 FNYEAQ. CDR3 residues: CASSLATGASTDTQYF. CDR3 bases: TGTGCCAGCAGCTTAGCGACGGGGGCTAGCACAGATACGCAGTATTTT.

V is TRBV6-4 and J is TRBJ2-3; D perhaps matches TRBD2 (7 bases). The CDR3 has 17 residues. V was pared by 8 bases and J by 0 bases, with 21 bases between. The germline gives CDR1 MRHNA, CDR2 SNTAGT. The CDR3 DNA reads as TGTGCCAGCCAACGTATGAGGGGGGGTCCTAGCACAGATACGCAGTATTTT. Protein product: CASQRMRGGPSTDTQYF.

V gene TRBV27 combines with J gene TRBJ1-3, with D hard to call. This CDR3 is built from 17 residues. Trimming took 5 bases from V and 0 from J, leaving 17 bases between them. Germline V gene sequence: CDR1 MNHEY, CDR2 SMNVEV (reference sequence). The CDR3 DNA reads as TGTGCCAGCAGTCCCCAACTCCGTCTTAGCTCTGGAAACACCATATATTTT. This sequence encodes CASSPQLRLSSGNTIYF.